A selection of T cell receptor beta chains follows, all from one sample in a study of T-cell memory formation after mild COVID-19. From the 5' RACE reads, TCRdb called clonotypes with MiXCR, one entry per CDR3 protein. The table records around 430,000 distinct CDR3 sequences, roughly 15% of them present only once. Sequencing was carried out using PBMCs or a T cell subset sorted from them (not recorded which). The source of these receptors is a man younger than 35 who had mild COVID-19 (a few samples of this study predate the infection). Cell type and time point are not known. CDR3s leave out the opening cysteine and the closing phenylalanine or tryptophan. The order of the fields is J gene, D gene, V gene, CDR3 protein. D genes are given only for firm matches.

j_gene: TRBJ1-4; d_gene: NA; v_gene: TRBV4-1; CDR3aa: ASSQDGLGTGLF
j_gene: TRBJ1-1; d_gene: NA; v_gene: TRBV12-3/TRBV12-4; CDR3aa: ASSSTYLNTEAF
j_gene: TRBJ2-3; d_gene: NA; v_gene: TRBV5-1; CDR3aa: ASSLGRGAEGTDTQY
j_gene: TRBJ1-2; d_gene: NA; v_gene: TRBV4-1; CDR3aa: ASSQDPGAGGYT
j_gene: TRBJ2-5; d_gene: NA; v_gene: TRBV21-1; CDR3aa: ASSKPRGGVQETQY
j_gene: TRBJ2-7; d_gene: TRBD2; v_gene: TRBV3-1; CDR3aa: ASSQDTSAFYEQY
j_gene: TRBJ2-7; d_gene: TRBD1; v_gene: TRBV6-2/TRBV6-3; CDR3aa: ASSSGQGPLEQY
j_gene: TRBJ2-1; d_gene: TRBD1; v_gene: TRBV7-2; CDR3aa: ASRTDWWDRGYEQF
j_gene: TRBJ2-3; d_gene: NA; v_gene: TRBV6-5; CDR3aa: ASSYGGSGTDTQY
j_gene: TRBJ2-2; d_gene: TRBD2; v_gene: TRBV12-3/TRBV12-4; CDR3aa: ASSLHSGGNTGELF
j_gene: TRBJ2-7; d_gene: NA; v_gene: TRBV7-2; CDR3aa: ASSSRSAGGEQY
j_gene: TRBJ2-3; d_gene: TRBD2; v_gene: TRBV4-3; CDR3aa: ASSRTERGITDTQY
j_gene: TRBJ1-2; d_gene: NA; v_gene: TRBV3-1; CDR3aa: ASSQDFQGRFYT
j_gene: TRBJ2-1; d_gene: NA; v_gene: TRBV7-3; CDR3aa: ASSLGGDDEQF
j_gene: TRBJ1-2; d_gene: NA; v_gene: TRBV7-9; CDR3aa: ASSLEGVAVYGYT
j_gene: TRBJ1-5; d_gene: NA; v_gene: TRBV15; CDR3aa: ATSRDLRSSNQPQH
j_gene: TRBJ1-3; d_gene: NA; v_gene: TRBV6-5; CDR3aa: ASRVPSGNTIY
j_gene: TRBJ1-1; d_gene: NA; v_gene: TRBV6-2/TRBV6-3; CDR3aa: ASTSGSSVTEAF
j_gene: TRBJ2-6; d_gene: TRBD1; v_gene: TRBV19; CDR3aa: ATTSRPGQGRAGANVLT
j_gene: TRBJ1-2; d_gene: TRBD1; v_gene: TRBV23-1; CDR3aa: ASSQPKKQGNYGYT
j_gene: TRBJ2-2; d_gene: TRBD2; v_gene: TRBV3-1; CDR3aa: ASSSGLAGAAGTGELF
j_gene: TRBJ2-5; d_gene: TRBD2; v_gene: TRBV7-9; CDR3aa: ASRTSGGETQY
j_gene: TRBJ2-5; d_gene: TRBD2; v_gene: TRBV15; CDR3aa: ATSSLLLAGLQETQY
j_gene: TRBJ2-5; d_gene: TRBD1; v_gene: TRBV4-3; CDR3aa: ASSQGQYQETQY
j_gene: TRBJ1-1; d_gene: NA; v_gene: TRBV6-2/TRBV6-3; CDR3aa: ASPRGTGHADTEAF
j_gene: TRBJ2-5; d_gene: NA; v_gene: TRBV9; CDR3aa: ASSPGNRGGQETQY
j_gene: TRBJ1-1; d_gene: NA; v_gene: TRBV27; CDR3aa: ASSLYGSETEAF
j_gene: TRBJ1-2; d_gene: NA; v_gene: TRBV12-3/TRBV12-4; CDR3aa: ASSLATGPYGYT
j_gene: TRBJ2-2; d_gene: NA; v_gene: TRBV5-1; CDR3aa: ASSLEGGWDTGELF
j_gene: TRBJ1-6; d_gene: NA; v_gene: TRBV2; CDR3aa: ASSELSGNNSPLH
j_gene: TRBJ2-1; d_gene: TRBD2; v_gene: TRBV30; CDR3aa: AWSLAGGNNEQF
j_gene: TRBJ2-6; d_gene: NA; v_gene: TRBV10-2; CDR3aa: ASKMVSGANVLT
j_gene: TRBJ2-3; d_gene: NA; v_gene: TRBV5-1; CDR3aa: ASSLSSVRDTQY
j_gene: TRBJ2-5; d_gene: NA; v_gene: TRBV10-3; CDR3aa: AISGDGETQY
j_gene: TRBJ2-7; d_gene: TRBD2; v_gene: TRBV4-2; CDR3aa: ASSQGTSGAYEQY
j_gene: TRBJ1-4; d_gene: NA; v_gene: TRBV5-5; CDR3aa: ASNLEATNEKLF
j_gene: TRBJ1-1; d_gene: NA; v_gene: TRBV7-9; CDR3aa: ASSLGRVEAF
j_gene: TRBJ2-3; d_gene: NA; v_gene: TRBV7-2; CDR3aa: ASSTYSADTQY
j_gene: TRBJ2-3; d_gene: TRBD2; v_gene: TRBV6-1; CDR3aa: TGGVYSMADTQY
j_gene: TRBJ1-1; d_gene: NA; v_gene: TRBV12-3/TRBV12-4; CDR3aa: ASSTLDGLMNTEAF
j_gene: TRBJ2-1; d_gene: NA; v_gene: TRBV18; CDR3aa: ASSRLGTGSYNEQF
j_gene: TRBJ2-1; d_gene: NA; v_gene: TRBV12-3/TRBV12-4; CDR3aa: ASSLGLGQF
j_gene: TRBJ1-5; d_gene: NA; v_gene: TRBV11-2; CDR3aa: ASNYNHRAQKYSNQPQH
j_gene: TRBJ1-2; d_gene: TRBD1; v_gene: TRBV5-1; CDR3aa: ASGMGQGVDGYT
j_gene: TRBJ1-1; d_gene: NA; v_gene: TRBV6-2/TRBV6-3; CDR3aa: ARSLGPAF
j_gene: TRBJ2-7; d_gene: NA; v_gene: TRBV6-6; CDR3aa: ASGSPGVPYEQY
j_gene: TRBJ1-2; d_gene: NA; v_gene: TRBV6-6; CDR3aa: ASSYSRKGPGTVRYGYT
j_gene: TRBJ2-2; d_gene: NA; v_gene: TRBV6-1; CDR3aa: ASSEMGQGGGELF
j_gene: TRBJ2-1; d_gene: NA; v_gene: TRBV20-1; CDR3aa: SASGRNNEQF
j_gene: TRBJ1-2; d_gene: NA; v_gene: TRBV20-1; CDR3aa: SARDRRFYGYT
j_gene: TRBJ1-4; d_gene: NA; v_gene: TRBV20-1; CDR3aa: SARNEKLF
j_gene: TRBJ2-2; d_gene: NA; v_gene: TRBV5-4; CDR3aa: ASRSTLGFSGELF
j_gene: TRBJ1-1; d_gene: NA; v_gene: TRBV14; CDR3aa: ASSQTMNTEAF
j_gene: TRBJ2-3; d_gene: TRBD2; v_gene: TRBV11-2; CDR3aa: ASKSGGPTDTQY
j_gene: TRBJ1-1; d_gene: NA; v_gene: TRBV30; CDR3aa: AWSVPGGRAF
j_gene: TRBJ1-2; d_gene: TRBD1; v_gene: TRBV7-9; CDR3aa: ASSWTGANYGYT
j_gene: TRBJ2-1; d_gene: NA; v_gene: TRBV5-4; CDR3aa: ASSLHGAYEQF